This T cell receptor (beta chain) was sequenced for a study of CD8 T cells in ankylosing spondylitis. Study results and caveats: There was a TCR beta motif, made of several highly homologous variants, that appeared characteristic of ankylosing spondylitis blood. Reportedly, matched ankylosing spondylitis synovial fluid was significantly enriched for disease-linked clones.

CDR3 length: 14 amino acids. Looked up from germline, CDR1 is SQVTM and CDR2 is ANQGSEA. The V gene lost 2 bases and the J gene lost 2 bases, with 9 bases spanning the gap. The table lists this clonotype with many counts. No antigen is known for it. MiXCR was run by TCRdb on the 5' RACE reads, yielding one entry per CDR3 protein. This table has 200,000 to 250,000 distinct CDR3 sequences, 10% appearing once. This clonotype originated in a male donor with ankylosing spondylitis or in good health (not recorded which). The chain has TRBV29-1 and TRBJ2-2, with D possibly matching TRBD1 (5 bases). The source material was blood, either unsorted or a sorted T cell fraction (not recorded which). The DNA for the CDR3 is TGCAGCGTTGAACAGGGTCAAAACACCGGGGAGCTGTTTTTT. Encoded protein: CSVEQGQNTGELFF.